The rows below give T cell receptor beta chains drawn from one sample of a study of blood T cell repertoires in COVID-19. The assay was immunoSEQ multiplex PCR, and TCRdb's table has in-frame clones only and misses some. Seen here are about 480,000 clones, about nine tenths observed once, and the top ten hold roughly 8%. Material: PBMCs or T cells enriched from blood (not recorded which). These receptor sequences come from a woman aged 55-69 years who had recovered from COVID-19. Both conserved end residues are part of each CDR3. D genes are given only for firm matches. Size is stated for part of the rows, as once, few or many counts, or as a class when the clone is expanded.

TRBD1	TRBV5-4	-	TRBJ1-2	CASRSRDRVYGYTF	TGTGCCAGCCGCTCCCGGGACAGGGTATATGGCTACACCTTC
-	TRBV3-1/TRBV3-2	few	TRBJ1-5	CASSHGGGRSNQPQHF	TGTGCCAGCAGCCATGGGGGGGGCCGCAGCAATCAGCCCCAGCATTTT
-	TRBV25-1	-	TRBJ1-2	CASSETGPNYGYTF	TGTGCCAGCAGTGAAACAGGTCCTAACTATGGCTACACCTTC
TRBD1	TRBV20-1	-	TRBJ1-1	CSARGQGEAFF	TGCAGTGCTAGGGGACAGGGTGAAGCTTTCTTT
-	TRBV29-1	-	TRBJ2-3	CSVEGGRNADTQYF	TGCAGCGTTGAAGGGGGGCGTAATGCAGATACGCAGTATTTT
-	TRBV27	-	TRBJ1-6	CASGLSSSYNSPLHF	TGTGCCAGCGGGTTATCTAGCTCCTATAATTCACCCCTCCACTTT
-	TRBV7-9	-	TRBJ2-2	CASSFDLDTGELFF	TGTGCCAGCAGTTTTGACTTGGACACCGGGGAGCTGTTTTTT
-	TRBV5-6	-	TRBJ1-4	CASSLNLGLNEKLFF	TGTGCCAGCAGCTTGAATTTGGGCCTCAATGAAAAACTGTTTTTT
-	TRBV5-1	-	TRBJ2-5	CASSLGVRKETQYF	TGCGCCAGCAGCTTGGGTGTCAGAAAAGAGACCCAGTACTTC
-	TRBV25-1	-	TRBJ1-5	CASSERVQGPQHF	TGTGCCAGCAGTGAACGAGTTCAGGGGCCCCAGCATTTT
-	TRBV6-1	-	TRBJ1-5	CASSEAVGRGGHQPQHF	TGTGCCAGCAGTGAAGCCGTCGGCAGGGGAGGGCATCAGCCCCAGCATTTT